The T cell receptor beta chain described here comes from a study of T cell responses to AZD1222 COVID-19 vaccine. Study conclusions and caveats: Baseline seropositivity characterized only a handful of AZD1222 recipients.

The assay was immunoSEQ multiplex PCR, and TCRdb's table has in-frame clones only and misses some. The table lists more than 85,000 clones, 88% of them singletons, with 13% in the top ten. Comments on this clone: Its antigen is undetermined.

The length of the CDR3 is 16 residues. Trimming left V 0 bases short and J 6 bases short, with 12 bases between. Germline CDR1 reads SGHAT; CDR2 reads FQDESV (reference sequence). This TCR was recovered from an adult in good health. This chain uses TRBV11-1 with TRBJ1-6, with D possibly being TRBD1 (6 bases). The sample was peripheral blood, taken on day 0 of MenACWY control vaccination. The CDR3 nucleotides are TGTGCCAGCAGCTTAGCTACAGGGCGACGTAATTCACCCCTCCACTTT. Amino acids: CASSLATGRRNSPLHF.